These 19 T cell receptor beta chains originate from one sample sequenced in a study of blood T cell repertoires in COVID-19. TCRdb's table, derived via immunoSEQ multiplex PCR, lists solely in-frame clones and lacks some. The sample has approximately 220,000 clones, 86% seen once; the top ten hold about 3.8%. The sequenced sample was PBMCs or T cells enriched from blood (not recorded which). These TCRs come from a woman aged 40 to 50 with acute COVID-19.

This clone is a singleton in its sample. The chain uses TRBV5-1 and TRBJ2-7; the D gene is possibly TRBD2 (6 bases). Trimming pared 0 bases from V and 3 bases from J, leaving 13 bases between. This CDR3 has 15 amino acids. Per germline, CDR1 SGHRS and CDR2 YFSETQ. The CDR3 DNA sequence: TGCGCCAGCAGCTTGGCCTTCGGTAGCGGCTACGAGCAGTACTTC. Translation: CASSLAFGSGYEQYF.

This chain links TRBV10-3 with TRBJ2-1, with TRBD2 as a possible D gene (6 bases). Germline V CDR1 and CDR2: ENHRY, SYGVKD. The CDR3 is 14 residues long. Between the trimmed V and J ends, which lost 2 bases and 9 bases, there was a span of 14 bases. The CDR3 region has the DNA TGTGCCATCAGTGAGGTGGAGGGGCGGTCTGAGCAGTTCTTC. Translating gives CAISEVEGRSEQFF.

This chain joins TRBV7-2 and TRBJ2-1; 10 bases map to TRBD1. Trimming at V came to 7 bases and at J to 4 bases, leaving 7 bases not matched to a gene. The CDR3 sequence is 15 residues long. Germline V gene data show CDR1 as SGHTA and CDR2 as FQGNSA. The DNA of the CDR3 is TGTGCCAGCATACCGACAGGGGGCTTTTACAATGAGCAGTTCTTC. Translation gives CASIPTGGFYNEQFF. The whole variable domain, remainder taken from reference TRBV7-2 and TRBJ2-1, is GAGVSQSPSNKVTEKGKDVELRCDPISGHTALYWYRQSLGQGLEFLIYFQGNSAPDKSGLPSDRFSAERTGGSVSTLTIQRTQQEDSAVYLCASIPTGGFYNEQFFGPGTRLTVL.

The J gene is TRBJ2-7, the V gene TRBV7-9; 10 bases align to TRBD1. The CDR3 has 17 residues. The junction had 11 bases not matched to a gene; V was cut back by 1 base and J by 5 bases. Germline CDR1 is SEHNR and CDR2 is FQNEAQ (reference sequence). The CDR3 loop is CASSLVRTTGGQDEQYF. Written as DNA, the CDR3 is TGTGCCAGCAGCTTAGTGCGCACGACAGGGGGCCAGGACGAGCAGTACTTC.

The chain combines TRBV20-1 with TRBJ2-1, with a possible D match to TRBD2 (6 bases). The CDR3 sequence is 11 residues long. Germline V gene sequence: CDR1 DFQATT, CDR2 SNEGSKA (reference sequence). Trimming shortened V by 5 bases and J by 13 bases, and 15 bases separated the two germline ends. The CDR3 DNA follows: TGCAGTGCTGATCCTAACGGGAGTCAGTTCTTC. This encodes CSADPNGSQFF.

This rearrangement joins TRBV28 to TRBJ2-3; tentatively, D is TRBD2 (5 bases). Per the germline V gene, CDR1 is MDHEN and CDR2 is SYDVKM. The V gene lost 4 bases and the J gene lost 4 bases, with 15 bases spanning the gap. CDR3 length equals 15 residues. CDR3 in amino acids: CASSCPGKWADTQYF. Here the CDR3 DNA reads TGTGCCAGCAGTTGCCCGGGAAAGTGGGCAGATACGCAGTATTTT.

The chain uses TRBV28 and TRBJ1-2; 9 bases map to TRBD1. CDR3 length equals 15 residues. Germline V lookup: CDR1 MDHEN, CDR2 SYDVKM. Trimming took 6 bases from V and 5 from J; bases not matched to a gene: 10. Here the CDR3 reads CASSDAGTGRYGYTF. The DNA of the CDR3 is TGTGCCAGCAGCGATGCCGGGACAGGGCGATATGGCTACACCTTC.

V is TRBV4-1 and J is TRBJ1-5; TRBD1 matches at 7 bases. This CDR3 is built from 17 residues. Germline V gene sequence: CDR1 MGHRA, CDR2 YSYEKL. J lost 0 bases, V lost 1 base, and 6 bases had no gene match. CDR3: CASSQATTGDSNQPQHF. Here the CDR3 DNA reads TGCGCCAGCAGCCAAGCAACCACAGGGGATAGCAATCAGCCCCAGCATTTT.

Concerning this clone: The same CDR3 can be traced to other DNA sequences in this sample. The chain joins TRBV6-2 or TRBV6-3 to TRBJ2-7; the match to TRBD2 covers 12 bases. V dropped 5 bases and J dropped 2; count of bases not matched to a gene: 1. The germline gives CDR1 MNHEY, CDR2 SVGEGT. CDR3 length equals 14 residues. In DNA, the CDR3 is TGTGCCAGCAGTAGACTAGCGGGAGCCTACGAGCAGTACTTC. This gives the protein CASSRLAGAYEQYF.

The CDR3 region is CASSLRGRLYGYTF. The CDR3 nucleotides are TGTGCCAGCAGTTTAAGGGGGCGGCTCTATGGCTACACCTTC. The gene calls are TRBV28 and TRBJ1-2, with 7 bases aligning to TRBD1. This CDR3 spans 14 amino acids. Germline loops: CDR1 MDHEN, CDR2 SYDVKM. The trim removed 2 bases at V and 4 bases at J, leaving 4 bases unmatched.

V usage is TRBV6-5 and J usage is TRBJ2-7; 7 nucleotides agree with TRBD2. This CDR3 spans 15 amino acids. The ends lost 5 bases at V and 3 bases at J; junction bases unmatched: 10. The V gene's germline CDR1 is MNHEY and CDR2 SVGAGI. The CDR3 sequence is CASSRIGLADYEQYF. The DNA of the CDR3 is TGTGCCAGCAGTCGCATCGGGCTAGCGGACTACGAGCAGTACTTC.

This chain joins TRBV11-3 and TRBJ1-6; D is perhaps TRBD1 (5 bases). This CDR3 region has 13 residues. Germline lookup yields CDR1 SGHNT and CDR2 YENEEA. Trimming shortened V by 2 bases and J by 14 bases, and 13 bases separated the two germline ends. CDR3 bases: TGTGCCAGCAGCTTAAATAACAGACAGACCCTCCACTTT. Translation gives CASSLNNRQTLHF.

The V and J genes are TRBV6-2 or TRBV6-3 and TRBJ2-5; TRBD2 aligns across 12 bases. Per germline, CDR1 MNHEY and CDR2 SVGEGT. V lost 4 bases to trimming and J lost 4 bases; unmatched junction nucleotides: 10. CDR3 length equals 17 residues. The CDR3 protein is CASSLYSASGRGETQYF. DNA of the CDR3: TGTGCCAGCAGTTTGTATAGTGCTAGCGGGAGGGGAGAGACCCAGTACTTC.

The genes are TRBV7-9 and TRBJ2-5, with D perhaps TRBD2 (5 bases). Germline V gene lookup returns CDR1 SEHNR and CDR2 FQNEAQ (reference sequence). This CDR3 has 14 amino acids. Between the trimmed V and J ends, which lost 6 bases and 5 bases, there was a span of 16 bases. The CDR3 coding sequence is TGTGCCAGCAGAGACCCGGGGATCCTGGAGACCCAGTACTTC. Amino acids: CASRDPGILETQYF.

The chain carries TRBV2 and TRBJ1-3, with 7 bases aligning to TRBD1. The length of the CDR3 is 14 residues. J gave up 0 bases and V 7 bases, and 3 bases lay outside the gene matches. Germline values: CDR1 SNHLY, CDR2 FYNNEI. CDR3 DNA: TGTGCCAGCAAAGGGGGCCTCTCTGGAAACACCATATATTTT. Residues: CASKGGLSGNTIYF.

The CDR3 loop reads CASSSSSDSLTEAFF. The CDR3 DNA reads as TGTGCCAGCAGCTCCAGTTCGGACAGTTTAACTGAAGCTTTCTTT. The chain is built from TRBV7-2 and TRBJ1-1; TRBD1 might be the D (6 bases). Germline CDR1 is SGHTA and CDR2 is FQGNSA. Trimming cost V 4 bases and J 5 bases, with 17 bases left between them. The CDR3 is 15 amino acids.

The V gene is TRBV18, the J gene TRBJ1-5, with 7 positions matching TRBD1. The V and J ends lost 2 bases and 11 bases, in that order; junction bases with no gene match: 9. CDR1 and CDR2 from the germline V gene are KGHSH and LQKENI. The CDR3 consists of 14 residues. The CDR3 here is CASSPGTVDQAQHF. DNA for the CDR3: TGTGCCAGCTCACCAGGGACAGTTGACCAGGCCCAGCATTTT.

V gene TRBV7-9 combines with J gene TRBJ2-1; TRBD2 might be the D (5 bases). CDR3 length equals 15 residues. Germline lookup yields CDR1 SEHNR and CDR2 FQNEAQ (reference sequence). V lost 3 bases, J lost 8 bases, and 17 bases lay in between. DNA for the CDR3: TGTGCCAGCAGCTTTATAGGAGCCGCCGGGGATGAGCAGTTCTTC. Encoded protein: CASSFIGAAGDEQFF. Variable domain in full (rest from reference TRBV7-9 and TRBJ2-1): DTGVSQNPRHKITKRGQNVTFRCDPISEHNRLYWYRQTLGQGPEFLTYFQNEAQLEKSRLLSDRFSAERPKGSFSTLEIQRTEQGDSAMYLCASSFIGAAGDEQFFGPGTRLTVL.

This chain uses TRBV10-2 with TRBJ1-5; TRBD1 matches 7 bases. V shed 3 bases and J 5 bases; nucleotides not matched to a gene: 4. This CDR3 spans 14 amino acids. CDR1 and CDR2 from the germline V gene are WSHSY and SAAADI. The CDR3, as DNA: TGCGCCAGCAGTGAAGGGGGCACCTATCAGCCCCAGCATTTT. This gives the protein CASSEGGTYQPQHF.